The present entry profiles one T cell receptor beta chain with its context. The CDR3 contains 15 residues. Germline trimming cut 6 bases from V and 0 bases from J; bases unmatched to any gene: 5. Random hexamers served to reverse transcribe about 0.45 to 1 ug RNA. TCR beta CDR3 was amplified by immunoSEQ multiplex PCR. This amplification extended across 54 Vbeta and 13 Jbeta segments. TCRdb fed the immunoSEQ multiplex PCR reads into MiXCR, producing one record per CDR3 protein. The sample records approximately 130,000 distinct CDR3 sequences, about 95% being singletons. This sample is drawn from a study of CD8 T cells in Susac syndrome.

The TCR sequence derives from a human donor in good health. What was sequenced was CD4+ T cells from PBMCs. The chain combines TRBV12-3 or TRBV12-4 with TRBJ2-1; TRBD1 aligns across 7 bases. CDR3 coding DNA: TGTGCCAGCAGACCAGGGGACAGCTCCTACAATGAGCAGTTCTTC. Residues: CASRPGDSSYNEQFF.